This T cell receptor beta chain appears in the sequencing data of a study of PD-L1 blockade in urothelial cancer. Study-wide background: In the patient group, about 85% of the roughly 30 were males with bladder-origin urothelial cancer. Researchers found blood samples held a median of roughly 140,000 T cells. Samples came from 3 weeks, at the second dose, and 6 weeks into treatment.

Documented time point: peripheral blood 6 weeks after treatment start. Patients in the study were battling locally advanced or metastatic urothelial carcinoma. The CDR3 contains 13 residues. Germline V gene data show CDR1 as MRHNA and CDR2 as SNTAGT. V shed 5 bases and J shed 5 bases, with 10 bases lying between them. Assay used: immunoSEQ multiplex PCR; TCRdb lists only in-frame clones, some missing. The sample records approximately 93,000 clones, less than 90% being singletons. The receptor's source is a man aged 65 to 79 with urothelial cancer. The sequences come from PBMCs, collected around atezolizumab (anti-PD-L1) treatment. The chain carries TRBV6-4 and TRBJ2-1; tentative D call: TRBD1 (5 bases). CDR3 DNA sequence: TGTGCCAGCAGTCGGACATCCAACAATGAGCAGTTCTTC. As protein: CASSRTSNNEQFF.